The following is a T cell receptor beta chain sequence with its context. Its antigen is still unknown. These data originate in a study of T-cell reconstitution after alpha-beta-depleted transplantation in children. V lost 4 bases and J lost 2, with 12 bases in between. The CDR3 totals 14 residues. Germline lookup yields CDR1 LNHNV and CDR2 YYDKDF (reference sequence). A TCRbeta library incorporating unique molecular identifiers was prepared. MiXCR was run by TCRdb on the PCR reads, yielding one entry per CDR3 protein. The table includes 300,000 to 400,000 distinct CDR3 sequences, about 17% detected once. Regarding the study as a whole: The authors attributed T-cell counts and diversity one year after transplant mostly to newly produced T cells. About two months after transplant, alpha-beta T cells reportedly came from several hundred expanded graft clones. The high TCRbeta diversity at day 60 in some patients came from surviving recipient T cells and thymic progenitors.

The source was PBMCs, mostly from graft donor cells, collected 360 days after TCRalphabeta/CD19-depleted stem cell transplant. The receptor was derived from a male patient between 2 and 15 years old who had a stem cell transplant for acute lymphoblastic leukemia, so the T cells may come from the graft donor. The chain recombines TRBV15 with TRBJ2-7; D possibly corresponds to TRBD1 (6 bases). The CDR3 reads CATSTGPGAYEQYF. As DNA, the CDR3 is TGTGCCACCAGCACAGGTCCAGGGGCCTACGAGCAGTACTTC.